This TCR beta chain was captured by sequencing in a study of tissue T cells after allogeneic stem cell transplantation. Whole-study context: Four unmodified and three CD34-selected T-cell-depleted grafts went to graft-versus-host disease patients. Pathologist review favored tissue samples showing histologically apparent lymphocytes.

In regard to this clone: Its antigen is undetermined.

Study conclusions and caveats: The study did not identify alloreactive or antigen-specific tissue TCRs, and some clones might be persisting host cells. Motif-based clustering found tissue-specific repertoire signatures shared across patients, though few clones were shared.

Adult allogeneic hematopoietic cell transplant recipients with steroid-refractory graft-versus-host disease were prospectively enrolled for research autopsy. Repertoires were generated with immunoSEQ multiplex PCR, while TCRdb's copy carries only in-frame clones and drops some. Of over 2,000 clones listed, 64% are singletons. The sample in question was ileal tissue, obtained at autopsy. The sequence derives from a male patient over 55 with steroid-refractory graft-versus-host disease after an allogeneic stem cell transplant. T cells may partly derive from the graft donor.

CDR3 in DNA: TGTGCCAGCAATAAGGAAGATTGGTATGGCTACACCTTC. Amino acid sequence: CASNKEDWYGYTF. The chain combines TRBV2 with TRBJ1-2; the D is unclear. V was clipped by 7 bases and J by 5 bases, with 14 bases between them. Germline loops: CDR1 SNHLY, CDR2 FYNNEI. CDR3 length equals 13 residues.